The clone carrying this T cell receptor (beta chain) was counted only a few times. The antigen is unknown. CDR3 length equals 15 residues. Trimming took off 5 bases at V and 9 bases at J, with 17 bases between the two ends. In germline, CDR1 is SGHTA, CDR2 FQGNSA. Primed by a sample-barcoded 5' primer and a J-beta primer mix, a second PCR proceeded for 7 to 11 cycles. MiXCR was run by TCRdb on the 5' RACE reads, yielding one entry per CDR3 protein. Among a few hundred thousand distinct CDR3 sequences listed, about half were seen once. This entry comes from a study of blood T cells in healthy people across ages. Study-wide findings and caveats: The fall in TCR beta diversity per million T cells was roughly linear with age. Diversity was higher, and naive CD4+ cells more numerous, in long-lived donors than in aged donors.

The chain recombines TRBV7-2 with TRBJ1-6, with D possibly TRBD1 on 6 matching bases. The sequence was obtained from a man aged 55 to 70 in good health. Sequenced material: blood. The CDR3 protein is CASSPYTGPSSPLHF. CDR3 sequence (DNA): TGTGCCAGCAGCCCCTATACAGGGCCGAGTTCACCCCTCCACTTT.